Included here is one T cell receptor beta chain sequence, with context. This CDR3 has 15 residues. Trimming left V 3 bases short and J 7 bases short, with 16 bases between. The germline V gene has CDR1 SNHLY and CDR2 FYNNEI. The data stem from a study of T cell clones after liver transplantation. Study details: Draws occurred before transplant, before withdrawal, and after complete or failed withdrawal.

Libraries were prepared by immunoSEQ multiplex PCR; TCRdb keeps only in-frame clonotypes and omits some of them. The profile covers thousands of clones, with around 80% appearing a single time and roughly a third taken by the ten largest. The V call is TRBV2, the J call TRBJ1-5; a weak D match, TRBD1 (6 bases). The sequenced sample was CD8+ T cells from blood, obtained 24 months after liver transplant. This receptor was identified in a human patient who received a liver transplant. Some T cells may be transferred from the graft donor. The CDR3 bases are TGTGCCAGCAGTGACGAGGGGGACCGGGGGCAGCCCCAGCATTTT. Its protein product is CASSDEGDRGQPQHF. Full variable domain (rest looked up from reference TRBV2 and TRBJ1-5): EPEVTQTPSHQVTQMGQEVILRCVPISNHLYFYWYRQILGQKVEFLVSFYNNEISEKSEIFDDQFSVERPDGSNFTLKIRSTKLEDSAMYFCASSDEGDRGQPQHFGDGTRLSIL.